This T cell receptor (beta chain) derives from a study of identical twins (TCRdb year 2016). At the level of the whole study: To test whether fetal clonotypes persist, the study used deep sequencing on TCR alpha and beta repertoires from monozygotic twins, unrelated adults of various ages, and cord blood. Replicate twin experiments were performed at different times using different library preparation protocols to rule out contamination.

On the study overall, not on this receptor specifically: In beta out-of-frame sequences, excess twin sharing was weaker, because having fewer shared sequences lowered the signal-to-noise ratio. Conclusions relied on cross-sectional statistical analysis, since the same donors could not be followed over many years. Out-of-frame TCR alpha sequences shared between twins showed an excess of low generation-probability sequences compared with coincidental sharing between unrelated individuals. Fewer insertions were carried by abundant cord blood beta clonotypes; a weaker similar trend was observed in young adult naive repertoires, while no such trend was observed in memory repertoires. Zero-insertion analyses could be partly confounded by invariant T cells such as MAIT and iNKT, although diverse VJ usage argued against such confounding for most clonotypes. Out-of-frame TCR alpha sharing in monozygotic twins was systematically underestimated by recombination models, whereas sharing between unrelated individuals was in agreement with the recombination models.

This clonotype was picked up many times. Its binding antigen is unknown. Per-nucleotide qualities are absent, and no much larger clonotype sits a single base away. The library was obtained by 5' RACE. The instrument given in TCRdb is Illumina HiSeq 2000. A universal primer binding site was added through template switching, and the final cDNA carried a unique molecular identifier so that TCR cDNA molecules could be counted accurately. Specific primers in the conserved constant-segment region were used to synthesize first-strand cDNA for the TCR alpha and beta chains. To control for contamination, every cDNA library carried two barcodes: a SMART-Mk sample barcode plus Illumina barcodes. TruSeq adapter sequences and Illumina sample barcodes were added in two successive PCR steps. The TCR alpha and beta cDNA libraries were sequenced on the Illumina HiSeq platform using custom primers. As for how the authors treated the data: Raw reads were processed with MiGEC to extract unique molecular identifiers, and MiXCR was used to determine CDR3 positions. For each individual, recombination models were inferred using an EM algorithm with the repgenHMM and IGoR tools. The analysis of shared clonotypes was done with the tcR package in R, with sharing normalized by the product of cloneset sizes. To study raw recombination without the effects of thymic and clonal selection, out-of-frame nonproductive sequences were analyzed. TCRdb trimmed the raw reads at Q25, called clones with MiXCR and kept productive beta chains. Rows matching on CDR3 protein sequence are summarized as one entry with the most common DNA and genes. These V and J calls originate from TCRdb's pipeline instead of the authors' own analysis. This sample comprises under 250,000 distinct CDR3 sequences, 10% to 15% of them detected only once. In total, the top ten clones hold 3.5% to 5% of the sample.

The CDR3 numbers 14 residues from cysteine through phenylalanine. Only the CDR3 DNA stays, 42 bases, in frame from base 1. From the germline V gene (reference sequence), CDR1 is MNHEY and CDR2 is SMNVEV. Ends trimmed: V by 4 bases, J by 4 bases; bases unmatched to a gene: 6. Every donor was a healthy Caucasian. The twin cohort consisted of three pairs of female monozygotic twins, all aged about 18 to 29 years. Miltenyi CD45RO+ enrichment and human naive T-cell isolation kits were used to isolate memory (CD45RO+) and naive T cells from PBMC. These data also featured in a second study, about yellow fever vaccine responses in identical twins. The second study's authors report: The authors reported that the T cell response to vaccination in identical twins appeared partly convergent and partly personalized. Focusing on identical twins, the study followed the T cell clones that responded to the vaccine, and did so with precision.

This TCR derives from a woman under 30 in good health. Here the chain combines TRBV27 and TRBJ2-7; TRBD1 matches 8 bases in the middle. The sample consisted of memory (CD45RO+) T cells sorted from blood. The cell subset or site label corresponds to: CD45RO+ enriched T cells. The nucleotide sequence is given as TGTGCCAGCAGTTCCGGGACAGGCCCTTACGAGCAGTACTTC. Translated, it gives CASSSGTGPYEQYF.